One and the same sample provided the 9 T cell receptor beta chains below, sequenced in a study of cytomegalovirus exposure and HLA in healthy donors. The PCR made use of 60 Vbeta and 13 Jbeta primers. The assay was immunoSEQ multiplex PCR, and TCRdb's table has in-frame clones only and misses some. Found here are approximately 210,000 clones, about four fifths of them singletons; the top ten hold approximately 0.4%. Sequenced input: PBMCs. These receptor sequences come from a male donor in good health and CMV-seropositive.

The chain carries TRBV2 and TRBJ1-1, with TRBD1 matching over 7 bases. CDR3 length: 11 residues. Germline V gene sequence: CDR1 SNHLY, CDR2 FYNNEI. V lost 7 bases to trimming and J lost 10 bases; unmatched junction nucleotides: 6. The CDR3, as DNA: TGTGCCAGCAAACAGGGGAGTGGAGCTTTCTTT. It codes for CASKQGSGAFF.

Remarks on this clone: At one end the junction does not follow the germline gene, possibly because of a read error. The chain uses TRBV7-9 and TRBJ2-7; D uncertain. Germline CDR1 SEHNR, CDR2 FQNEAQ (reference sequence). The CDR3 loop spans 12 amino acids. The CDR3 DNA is TGTTCCAGCAGCCTTATTAGCTACGAGCAGTACTTC. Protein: CSSSLISYEQYF.

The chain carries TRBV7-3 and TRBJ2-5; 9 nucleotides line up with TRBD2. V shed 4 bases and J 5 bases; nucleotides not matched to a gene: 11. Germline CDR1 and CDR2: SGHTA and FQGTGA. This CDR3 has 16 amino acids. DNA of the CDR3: TGTGCCAGCAGCTCCGGTGGTGCGGGGGGGCGGGAGACCCAGTACTTC. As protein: CASSSGGAGGRETQYF.

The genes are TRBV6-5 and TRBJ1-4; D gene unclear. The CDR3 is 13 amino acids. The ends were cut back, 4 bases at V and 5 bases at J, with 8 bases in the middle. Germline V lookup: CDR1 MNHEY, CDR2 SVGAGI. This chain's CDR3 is CASSLLANEKLFF. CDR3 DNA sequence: TGTGCCAGCAGTTTATTGGCAAATGAAAAACTGTTTTTT.

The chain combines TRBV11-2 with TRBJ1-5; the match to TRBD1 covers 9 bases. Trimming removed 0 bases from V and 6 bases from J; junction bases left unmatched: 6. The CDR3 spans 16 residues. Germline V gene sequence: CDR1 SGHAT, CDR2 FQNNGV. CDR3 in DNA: TGTGCCAGCAGCTTAGACGGGACAGGGCATATTCAGCCCCAGCATTTT. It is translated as CASSLDGTGHIQPQHF.

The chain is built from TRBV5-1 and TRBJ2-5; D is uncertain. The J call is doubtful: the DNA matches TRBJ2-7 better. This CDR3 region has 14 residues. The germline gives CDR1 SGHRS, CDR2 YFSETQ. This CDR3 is CASSLELLPNEQYF. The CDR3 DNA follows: TGCGCCAGCAGCTTAGAATTACTACCCAACGAGCAGTACTTC.

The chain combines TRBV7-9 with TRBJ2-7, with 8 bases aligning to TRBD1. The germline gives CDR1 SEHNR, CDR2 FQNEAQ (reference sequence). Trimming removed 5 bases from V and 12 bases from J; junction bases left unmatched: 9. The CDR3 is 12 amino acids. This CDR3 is CASSPGQGRRYF. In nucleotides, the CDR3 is TGTGCCAGCAGCCCTGGACAGGGTCGACGGTACTTC.

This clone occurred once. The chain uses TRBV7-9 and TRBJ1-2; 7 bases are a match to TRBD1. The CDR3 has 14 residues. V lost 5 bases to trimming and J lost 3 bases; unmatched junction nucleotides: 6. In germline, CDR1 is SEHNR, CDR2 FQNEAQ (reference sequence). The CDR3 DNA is TGTGCCAGCAGCGCGAGGGACAGATACTATGGCTACACCTTC. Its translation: CASSARDRYYGYTF.

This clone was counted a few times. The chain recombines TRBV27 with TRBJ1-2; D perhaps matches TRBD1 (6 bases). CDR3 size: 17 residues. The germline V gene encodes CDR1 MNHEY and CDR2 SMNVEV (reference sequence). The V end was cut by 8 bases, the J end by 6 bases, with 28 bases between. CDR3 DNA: TGTGCCAGCCGTCCGGGCCCCTTAACAGGGAGGGACCATGGCTACACCTTC. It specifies CASRPGPLTGRDHGYTF.